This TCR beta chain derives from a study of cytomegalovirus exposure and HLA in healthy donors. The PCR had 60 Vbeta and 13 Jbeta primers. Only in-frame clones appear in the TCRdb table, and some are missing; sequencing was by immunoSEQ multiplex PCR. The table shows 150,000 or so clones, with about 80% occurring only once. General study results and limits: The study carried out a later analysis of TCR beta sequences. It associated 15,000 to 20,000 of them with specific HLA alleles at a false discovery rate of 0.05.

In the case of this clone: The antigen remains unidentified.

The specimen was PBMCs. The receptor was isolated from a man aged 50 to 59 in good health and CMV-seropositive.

The CDR3: CSVEESAGGRGYEQYF. CDR3 DNA: TGCAGCGTTGAAGAATCCGCGGGGGGGCGCGGGTACGAGCAGTACTTC. The rearrangement links TRBV29-1 to TRBJ2-7, with 9 nucleotides matching TRBD2. CDR1 is SQVTM, CDR2 ANQGSEA, per germline. The CDR3 covers 16 residues. V trimming: 0 bases; J trimming: 4 bases; junction bases outside the gene matches: 10.